This T cell receptor (beta chain) was sequenced for a study of blood T cell repertoires in COVID-19. Study-wide context: Acute and convalescent COVID-19 specimens originated in the United States, Italy and Spain. The analysed material was cDNA or gDNA that came from T cells, B-cell-depleted T cells, or PBMCs.

This clone came up once. Per the original methods: Reference gene primers were amplified, and this amplification served to estimate nucleated cell counts. This table comes from immunoSEQ multiplex PCR, and its TCRdb copy is limited to in-frame clones, with some not included. Clone size and the V and J calls come from that table; the DNA yielded D and trimming. The sample has some 360,000 clones, around 87% seen once. Patients at the Seattle site were enrolled during active infection and followed longitudinally. The germline V gene has CDR1 LNHDA and CDR2 SQIVND (reference sequence). The CDR3 has 13 residues. Trimming stripped 3 bases from V and 4 bases from J, with 9 bases between.

This chain uses TRBV19 with TRBJ1-2, with D tentatively TRBD1 (5 bases). The clonotype originates from a woman aged 60 to 75 with COVID-19, enrolled during active disease. The sequenced sample consisted of peripheral blood. CDR3 in amino acids: CASSILGGYGYTF. In DNA, the CDR3 is TGTGCCAGTAGTATCCTGGGGGGCTATGGCTACACCTTC.